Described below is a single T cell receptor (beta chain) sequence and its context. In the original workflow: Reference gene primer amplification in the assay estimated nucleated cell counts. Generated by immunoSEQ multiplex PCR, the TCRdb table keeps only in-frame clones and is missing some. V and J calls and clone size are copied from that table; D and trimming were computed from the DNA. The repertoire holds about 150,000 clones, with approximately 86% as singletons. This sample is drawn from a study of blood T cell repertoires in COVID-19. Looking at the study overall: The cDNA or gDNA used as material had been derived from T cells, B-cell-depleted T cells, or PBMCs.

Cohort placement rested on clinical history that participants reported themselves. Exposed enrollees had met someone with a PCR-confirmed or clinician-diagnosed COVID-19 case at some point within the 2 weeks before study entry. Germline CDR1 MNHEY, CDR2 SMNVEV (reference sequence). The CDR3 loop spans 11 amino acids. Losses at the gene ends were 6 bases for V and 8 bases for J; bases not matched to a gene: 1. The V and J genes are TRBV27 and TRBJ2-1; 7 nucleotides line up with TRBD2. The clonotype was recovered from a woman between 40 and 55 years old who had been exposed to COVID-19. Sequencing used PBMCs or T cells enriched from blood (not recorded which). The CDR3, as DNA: TGTGCCAGCAGGGGGGGGGATGAGCAGTTCTTC. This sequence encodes CASRGGDEQFF.